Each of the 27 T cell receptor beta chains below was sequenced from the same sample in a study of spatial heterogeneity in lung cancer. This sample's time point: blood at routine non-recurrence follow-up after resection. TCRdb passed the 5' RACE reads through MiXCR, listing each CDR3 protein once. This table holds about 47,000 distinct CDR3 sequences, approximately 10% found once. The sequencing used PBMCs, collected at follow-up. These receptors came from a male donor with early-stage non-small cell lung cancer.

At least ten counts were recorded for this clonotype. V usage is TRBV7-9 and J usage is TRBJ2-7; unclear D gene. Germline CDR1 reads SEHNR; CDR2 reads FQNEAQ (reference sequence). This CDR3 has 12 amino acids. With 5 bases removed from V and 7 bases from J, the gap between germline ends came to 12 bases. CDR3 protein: CASSAQVREQYF. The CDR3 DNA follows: TGTGCCAGCAGCGCGCAAGTAAGAGAGCAGTACTTC.

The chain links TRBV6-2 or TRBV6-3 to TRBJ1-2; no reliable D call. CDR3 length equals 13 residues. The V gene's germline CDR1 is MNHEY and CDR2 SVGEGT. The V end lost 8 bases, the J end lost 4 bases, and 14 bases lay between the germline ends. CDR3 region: CASHRGVSYGYTF. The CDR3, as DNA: TGTGCCAGCCACCGGGGAGTCAGCTATGGCTACACCTTC.

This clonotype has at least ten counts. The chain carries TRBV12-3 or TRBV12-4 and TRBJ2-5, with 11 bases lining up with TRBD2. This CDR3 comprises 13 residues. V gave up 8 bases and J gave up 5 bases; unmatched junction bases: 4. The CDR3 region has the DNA TGTGCCAGCCGGACTAGCGGGTCGGAGACCCAGTACTTC. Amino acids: CASRTSGSETQYF.

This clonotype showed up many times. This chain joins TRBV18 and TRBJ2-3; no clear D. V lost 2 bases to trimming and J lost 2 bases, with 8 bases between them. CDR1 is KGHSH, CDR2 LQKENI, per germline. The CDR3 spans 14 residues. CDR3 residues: CASSPVQATDTQYF. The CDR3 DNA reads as TGTGCCAGCTCACCAGTCCAAGCCACAGATACGCAGTATTTT.

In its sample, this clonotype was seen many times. The CDR3 sequence is CSGGSGVPYEQYF. The CDR3 coding sequence is TGCAGTGGGGGATCGGGGGTCCCCTACGAGCAGTACTTC. This chain links TRBV20-1 with TRBJ2-7; TRBD2 is a possible D gene (6 bases). The CDR3 length is 13 residues. Germline V gives CDR1 DFQATT, CDR2 SNEGSKA (reference sequence). Between the trimmed V and J ends, which lost 7 bases and 2 bases, there was a span of 15 bases.

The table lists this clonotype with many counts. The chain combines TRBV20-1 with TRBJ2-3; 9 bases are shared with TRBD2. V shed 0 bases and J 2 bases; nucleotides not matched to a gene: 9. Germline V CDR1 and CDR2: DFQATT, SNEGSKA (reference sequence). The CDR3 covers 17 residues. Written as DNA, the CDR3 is TGCAGTGCTAGAGAGCACAGGAGCGGGAGGTACACAGATACGCAGTATTTT. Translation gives CSAREHRSGRYTDTQYF.

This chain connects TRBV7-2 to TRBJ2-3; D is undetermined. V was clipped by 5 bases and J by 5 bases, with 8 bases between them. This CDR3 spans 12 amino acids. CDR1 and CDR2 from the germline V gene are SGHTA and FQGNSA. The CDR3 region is CASSPYLDTQYF. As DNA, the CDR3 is TGTGCCAGCAGCCCTTACTTAGATACGCAGTATTTT.

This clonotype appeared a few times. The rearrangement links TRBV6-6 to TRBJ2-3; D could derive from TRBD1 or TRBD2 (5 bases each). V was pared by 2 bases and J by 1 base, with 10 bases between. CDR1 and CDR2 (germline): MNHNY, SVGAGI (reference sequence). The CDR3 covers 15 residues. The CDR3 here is CASSYERGRTDTQYF. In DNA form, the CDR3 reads TGTGCCAGCAGTTACGAACGGGGACGCACAGATACGCAGTATTTT.

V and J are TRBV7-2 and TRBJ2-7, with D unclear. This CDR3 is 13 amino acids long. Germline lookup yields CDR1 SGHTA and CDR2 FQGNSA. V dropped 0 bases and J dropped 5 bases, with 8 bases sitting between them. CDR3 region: CASSLALADEQYF. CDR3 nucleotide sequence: TGTGCCAGCAGCTTAGCGCTCGCTGACGAGCAGTACTTC.

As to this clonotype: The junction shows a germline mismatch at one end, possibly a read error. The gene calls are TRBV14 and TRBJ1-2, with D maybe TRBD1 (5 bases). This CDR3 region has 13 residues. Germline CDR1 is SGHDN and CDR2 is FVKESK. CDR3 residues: CASSEDRNYGYTF. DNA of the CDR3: TGTGCCAGCAGCGAAGACAGAAACTATGGCTACACCTTC.

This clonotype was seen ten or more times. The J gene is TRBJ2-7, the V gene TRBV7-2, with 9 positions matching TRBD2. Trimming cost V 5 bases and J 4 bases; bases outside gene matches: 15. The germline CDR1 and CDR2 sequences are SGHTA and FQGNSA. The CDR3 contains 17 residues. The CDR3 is CASSHTSGGPTIYEQYF. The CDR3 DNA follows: TGTGCCAGCAGCCATACGAGCGGGGGGCCGACAATTTACGAGCAGTACTTC.

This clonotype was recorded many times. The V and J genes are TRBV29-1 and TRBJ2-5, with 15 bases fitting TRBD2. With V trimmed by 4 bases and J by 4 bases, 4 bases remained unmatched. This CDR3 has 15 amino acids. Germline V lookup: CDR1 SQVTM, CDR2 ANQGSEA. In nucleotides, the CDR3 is TGCAGCGTTGCCTGGACTAGCGGGAGGGTAGAGACCCAGTACTTC. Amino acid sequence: CSVAWTSGRVETQYF.

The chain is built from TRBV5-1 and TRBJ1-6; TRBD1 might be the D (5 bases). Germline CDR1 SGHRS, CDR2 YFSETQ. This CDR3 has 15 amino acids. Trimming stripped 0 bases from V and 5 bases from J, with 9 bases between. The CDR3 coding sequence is TGCGCCAGCAGCTTGGCAGGGTTTGATAATTCACCCCTCCACTTT. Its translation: CASSLAGFDNSPLHF. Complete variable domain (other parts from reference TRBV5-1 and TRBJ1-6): KAGVTQTPRYLIKTRGQQVTLSCSPISGHRSVSWYQQTPGQGLQFLFEYFSETQRNKGNFPGRFSGRQFSNSRSEMNVSTLELGDSALYLCASSLAGFDNSPLHFGNGTRLTVT.

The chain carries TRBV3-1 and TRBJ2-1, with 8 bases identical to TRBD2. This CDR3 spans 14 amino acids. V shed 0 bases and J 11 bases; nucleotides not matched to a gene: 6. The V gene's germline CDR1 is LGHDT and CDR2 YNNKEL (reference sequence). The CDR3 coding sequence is TGTGCCAGCAGCCAAGAAACGCGGGAGGAACAGCAGTTCTTC. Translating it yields CASSQETREEQQFF.

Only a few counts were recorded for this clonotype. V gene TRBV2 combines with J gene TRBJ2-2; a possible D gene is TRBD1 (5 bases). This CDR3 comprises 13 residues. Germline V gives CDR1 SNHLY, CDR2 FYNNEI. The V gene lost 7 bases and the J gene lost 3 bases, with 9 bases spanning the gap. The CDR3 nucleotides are TGTGCCAGCACTCAGGGTTACACCGGGGAGCTGTTTTTT. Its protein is CASTQGYTGELFF.

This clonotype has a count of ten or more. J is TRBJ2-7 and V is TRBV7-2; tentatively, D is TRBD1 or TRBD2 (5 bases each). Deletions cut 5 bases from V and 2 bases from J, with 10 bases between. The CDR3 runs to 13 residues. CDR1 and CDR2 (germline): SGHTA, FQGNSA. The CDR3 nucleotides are TGTGCCAGCAGCGTGGGACGGCCCTACGAGCAGTACTTC. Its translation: CASSVGRPYEQYF.

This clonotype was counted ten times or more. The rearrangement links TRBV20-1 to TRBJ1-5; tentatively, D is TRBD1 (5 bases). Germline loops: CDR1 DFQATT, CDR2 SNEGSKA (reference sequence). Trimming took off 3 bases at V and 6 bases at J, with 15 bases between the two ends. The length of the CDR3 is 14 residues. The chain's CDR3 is CSARPGKGSQPQHF. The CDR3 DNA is TGCAGTGCTAGGCCCGGGAAGGGGAGTCAGCCCCAGCATTTT.

The CDR3 DNA reads as TGTGCCACCGGAGCGGGGGGGCGCCGAGAGCAGTACTTC. It specifies CATGAGGRREQYF. The V gene is TRBV28, the J gene TRBJ2-7; 10 nucleotides agree with TRBD2. Germline CDR1 MDHEN, CDR2 SYDVKM. V trimming: 10 bases; J trimming: 7 bases; junction bases outside the gene matches: 10. CDR3 size: 13 residues.

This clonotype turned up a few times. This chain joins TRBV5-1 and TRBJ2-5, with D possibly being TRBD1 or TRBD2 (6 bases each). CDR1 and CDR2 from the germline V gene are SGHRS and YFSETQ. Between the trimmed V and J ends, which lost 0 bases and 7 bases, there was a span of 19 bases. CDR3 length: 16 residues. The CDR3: CASSLAPLGPGATQYF. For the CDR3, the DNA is TGCGCCAGCAGCTTGGCCCCCCTCGGCCCGGGGGCGACCCAGTACTTC.

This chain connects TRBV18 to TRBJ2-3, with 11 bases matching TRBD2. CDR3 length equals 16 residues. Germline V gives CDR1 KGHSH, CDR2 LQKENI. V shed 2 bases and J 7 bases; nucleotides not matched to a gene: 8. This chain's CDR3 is CASSPSTSGSTNTQYF. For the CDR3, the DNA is TGTGCCAGCTCACCATCCACTAGCGGGAGCACGAATACGCAGTATTTT.

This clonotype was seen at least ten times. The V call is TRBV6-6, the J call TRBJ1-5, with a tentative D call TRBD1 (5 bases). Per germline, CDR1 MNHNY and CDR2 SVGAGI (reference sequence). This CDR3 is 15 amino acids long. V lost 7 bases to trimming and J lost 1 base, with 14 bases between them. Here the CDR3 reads CASTGFWGSNQPQHF. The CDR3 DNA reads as TGTGCCAGCACTGGTTTCTGGGGGAGCAATCAGCCCCAGCATTTT.

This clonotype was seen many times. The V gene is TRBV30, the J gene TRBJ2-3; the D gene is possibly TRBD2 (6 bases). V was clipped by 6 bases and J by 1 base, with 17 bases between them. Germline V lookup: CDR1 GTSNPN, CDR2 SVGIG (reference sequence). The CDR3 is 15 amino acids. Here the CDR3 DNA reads TGTGCCTGTTACCCGCGGGGTCCGCGCACAGATACGCAGTATTTT. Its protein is CACYPRGPRTDTQYF.

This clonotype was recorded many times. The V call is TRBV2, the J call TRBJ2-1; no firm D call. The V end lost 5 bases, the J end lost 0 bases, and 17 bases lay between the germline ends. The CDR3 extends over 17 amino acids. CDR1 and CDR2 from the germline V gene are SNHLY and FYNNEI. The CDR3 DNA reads TGTGCCAGCAGTTACGATGGACCCTTCAGCTCCTACAATGAGCAGTTCTTC. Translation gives CASSYDGPFSSYNEQFF. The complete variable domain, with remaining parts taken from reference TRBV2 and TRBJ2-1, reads EPEVTQTPSHQVTQMGQEVILRCVPISNHLYFYWYRQILGQKVEFLVSFYNNEISEKSEIFDDQFSVERPDGSNFTLKIRSTKLEDSAMYFCASSYDGPFSSYNEQFFGPGTRLTVL.

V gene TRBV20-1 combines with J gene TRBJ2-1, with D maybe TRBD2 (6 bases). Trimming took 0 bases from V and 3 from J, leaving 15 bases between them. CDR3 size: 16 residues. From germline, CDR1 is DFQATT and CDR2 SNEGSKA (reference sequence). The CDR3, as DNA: TGCAGTGCTAGAGACCCTGCCCTAGCGTACTACAATGAGCAGTTCTTC. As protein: CSARDPALAYYNEQFF.

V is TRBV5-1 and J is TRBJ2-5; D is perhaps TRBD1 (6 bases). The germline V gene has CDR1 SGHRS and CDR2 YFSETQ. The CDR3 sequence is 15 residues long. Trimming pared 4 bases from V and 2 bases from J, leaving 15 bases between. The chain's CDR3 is CASSQTPGQQETQYF. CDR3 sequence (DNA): TGCGCCAGCAGCCAAACACCGGGACAACAAGAGACCCAGTACTTC.

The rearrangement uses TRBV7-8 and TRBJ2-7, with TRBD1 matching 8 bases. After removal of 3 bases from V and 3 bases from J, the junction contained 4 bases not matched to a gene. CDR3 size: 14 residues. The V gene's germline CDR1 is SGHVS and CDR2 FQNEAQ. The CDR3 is CASSFGQGGYEQYF. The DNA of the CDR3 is TGTGCCAGCAGCTTCGGACAGGGCGGCTACGAGCAGTACTTC.

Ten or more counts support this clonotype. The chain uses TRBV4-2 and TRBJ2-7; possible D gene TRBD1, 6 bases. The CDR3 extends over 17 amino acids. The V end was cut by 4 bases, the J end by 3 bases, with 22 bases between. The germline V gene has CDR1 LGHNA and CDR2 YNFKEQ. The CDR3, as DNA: TGTGCCAGCAGCCGCCTAACGCATCGGGACACTAACTACGAGCAGTACTTC. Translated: CASSRLTHRDTNYEQYF.